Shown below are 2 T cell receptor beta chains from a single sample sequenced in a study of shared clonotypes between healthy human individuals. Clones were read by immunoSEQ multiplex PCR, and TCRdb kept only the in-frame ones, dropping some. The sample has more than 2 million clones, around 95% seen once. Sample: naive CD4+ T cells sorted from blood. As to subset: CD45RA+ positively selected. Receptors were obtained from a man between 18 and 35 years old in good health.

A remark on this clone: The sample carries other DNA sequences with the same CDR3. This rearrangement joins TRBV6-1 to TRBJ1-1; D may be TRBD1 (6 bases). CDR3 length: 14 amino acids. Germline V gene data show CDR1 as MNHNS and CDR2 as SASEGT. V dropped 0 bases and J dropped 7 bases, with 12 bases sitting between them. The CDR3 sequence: CASSEALRGDEAFF. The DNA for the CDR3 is TGTGCCAGCAGTGAAGCGCTTAGGGGGGATGAAGCTTTCTTT.

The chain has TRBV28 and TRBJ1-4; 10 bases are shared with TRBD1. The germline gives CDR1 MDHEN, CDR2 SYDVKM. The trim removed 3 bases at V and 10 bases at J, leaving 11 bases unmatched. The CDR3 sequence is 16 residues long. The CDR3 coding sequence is TGTGCCAGCAGTTTGGGGGGAGGGACAGGGGAAGGAAAACTGTTTTTT. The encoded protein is CASSLGGGTGEGKLFF. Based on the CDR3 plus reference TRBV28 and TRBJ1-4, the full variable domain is DVKVTQSSRYLVKRTGEKVFLECVQDMDHENMFWYRQDPGLGLRLIYFSYDVKMKEKGDIPEGYSVSREKKERFSLILESASTNQTSMYLCASSLGGGTGEGKLFFGSGTQLSVL.